This TCR beta chain was identified in a study of OX40 agonist ivuxolimab in advanced cancers. As for the study in general: Dose-escalation patients were diagnosed with hepatocellular carcinoma, melanoma, renal cell cancer or head and neck cancer. In three patients, partial responses were observed, one with hepatocellular carcinoma and two with cutaneous melanoma. General study results and limits: Expanded clones tended on average to be more numerous among CD8+ T cells than CD4+. Blood T cells, both CD4+ and CD8+, expanded clonally by week 6 at 0.1 to 3.0 mg/kg.

Here immunoSEQ multiplex PCR was the method, and the copy in TCRdb shows in-frame clones only, minus some. This table has about 24,000 clones, 73% appearing once. This CDR3 spans 15 amino acids. The germline CDR1 and CDR2 sequences are SGDLS and YYNGEE. V was clipped by 3 bases and J by 3 bases; unmatched bases: 8. A word on this clone: Its antigen is currently unknown.

This sequence joins TRBV9 and TRBJ2-5; TRBD2 aligns across 7 bases. The TCR was taken from an adult with an advanced solid tumor such as melanoma, head and neck, liver or kidney cancer. This specimen consisted of CD4+ or CD8+ T cells sorted from blood, obtained in a trial of the OX40 agonist ivuxolimab. CDR3 nucleotide sequence: TGTGCCAGCAGCGGAGGGTGGAGCGGGGAAGAGACCCAGTACTTC. Translated, it gives CASSGGWSGEETQYF.